The present TCR beta chain was sequenced within a study of shared clonotypes between healthy human individuals (dated by TCRdb to the early 2020s). About the study as a whole: A few men and a couple of women, aged 18 to 49 years, made up the cohort. Per donor, three plates each were used for CD4 naive and CD4 memory, two for CD8 naive, and one for CD8 memory. The study deeply sequenced blood TCR repertoires of 5 or 6 healthy adults to estimate repertoire size and the extent of clonotype sharing between individuals. To increase sequencing depth and limit assay-specific biases, different laboratories used diverse techniques to prepare libraries and sequence TCR repertoires. Between about 0.8 and 9 billion PBMCs per donor were obtained by leukapheresis. Here is what the overall study found, with its caveats: Because the study included a small number of donors, the genetic and exposure-history diversity represented was limited. When a handful of donors were compared, the shared fraction of clonotypes was about 5% for naive CD4, 3% to 4% for naive CD8, 2% to 2.5% for memory CD4, and roughly 0.4% for memory CD8. Larger estimated clonotype richness was generally found for naive subsets than for memory subsets. Based on pairwise subsampling, the degree of clonotype sharing among donors was expected to be affected by sequencing depth. Incomplete sequencing was indicated by rarefaction of sorted-subset datasets, despite the large sequencing depth. Sampling was restricted to blood, and TCR repertoires in tissues likely differ from the TCR repertoires found in blood. Higher generation probabilities were observed for clonotypes shared by all four sorted-subset donors than for non-shared clonotypes.

CD8 naive samples were CD45RO-negative cells positively selected for CCR7, giving a CD45RA+CCR7+ population that excluded TemRA cells. The donors were healthy, HIV-negative adults with no recently reported acute infections or vaccinations. Every donor was a Caucasian adult living in Nashville, Tennessee, USA. Blood was collected by leukapheresis, and PBMCs were isolated by Ficoll-Histopaque density gradient centrifugation and then cryopreserved in liquid nitrogen vapor phase. Purity and quantity of every magnetically sorted T cell population were checked by analytical flow cytometry. Genomic DNA was isolated from every sorted fraction and measured by UV absorbance on a Nanodrop 2000c. A remark on this clone: Its antigen has not been determined. No base quality values were provided; no much bigger clone lies one nucleotide off.

TCR CDR3 regions were amplified from genomic DNA by multiplex PCR using the deep immunoSEQ assay. Extracted genomic DNA from each cell subset was distributed evenly across all wells of several immunoSEQ 96-well plates, and each plate was treated as a replicate. For sorted subsets, 200 to 250 ng of genomic DNA, equivalent to 25,000 to 35,000 T cell genomes, went into each replicate PCR. The purified libraries were quantified using a Qubit 3.0 fluorometer, sized with a Bioanalyzer 2100, and then quantified again using the KAPA Library Quantification kit. Every immunoSEQ 96-well plate was sequenced on a dedicated single-read 150-cycle Illumina NextSeq 550 flow cell. The paper's processing steps were these. Because the immunoSEQ output held only junctional sequences and lacked quality scores, the filtering could not match the filtering applied to full-length reads. Sequences were annotated with PyIR, a Python wrapper for IgBLAST v1.9, and V/J genes and CDR3 were assigned using IMGT germline references. Reads were removed for weak V/J assignments (E-value above 1e-6), missing CDR3, stop codons, out-of-frame junctions, or ambiguous translated residues. A V3J clonotype was defined by an identical inferred V gene, J gene, and CDR3 amino acid sequence. To compute the percentage overlap between repertoires, the number of shared unique clonotypes was divided by the size of the smaller repertoire. Richness of each repertoire was evaluated using RTK rarefaction, the Chao1 estimator, and Recon v2.1 estimates of unobserved clonotypes. OLGA was used to compute generation probabilities for all TCRbeta clonotypes that the gDNA method yielded from a handful of donors. What TCRdb holds here is the immuneACCESS table cut down to in-frame rearrangements. Part of the clones is not present; checked against another copy, under half of the missing clones reflect an unresolved V gene, and the others are unexplained. V and J calls and clone size come straight from that table; D and trimming were deduced from the DNA. In all, the sample holds more than 600,000 clones, and about 92% of those were seen once. About 24% of the sample is taken by the ten largest.

From cysteine to phenylalanine, the CDR3 is 13 amino acids long. Left in the record is the CDR3 DNA by itself, 39 bases read in frame from the first base. Per the germline V gene (reference sequence), MNHEY is the CDR1 and SMNVEV is the CDR2. V and J are truncated by 3 bases and 6 bases respectively, leaving an intervening sequence of 12 bases. The clonotype comes from a man aged 25-45 years in good health. The sample consisted of naive CD8+ T cells sorted from blood. Sample cell subset or site, as interpreted from the label and publication: CD45RA+CCR7+. This receptor chain uses TRBV27 and TRBJ2-7; the D region possibly corresponds to TRBD2 (6 bases align). CDR3 protein: CASSFGGVGEQYF. DNA sequence: TGTGCCAGCAGTTTCGGGGGTGTGGGCGAGCAGTACTTC.